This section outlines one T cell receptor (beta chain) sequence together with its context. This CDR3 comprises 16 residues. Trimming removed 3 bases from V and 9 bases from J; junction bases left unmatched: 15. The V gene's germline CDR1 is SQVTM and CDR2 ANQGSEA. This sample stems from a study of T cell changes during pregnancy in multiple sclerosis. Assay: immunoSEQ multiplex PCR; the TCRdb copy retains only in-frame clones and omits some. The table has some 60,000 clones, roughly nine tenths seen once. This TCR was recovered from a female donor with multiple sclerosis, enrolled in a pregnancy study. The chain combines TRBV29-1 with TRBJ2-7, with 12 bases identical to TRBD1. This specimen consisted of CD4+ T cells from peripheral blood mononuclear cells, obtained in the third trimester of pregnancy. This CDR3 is CSVEIPGTGGYDAQYF. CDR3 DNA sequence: TGCAGCGTTGAGATTCCCGGGACAGGGGGCTACGATGCGCAGTACTTC.